One and the same sample provided the 17 T cell receptor beta chains below, sequenced in a study of follicular helper T cells after annual influenza vaccination. Time point of the sample: 2013-2014 season, 7 days after vaccination. Profiling relied on immunoSEQ multiplex PCR, and the TCRdb table lists in-frame clones only, not all of them. The sample shows around 9,500 clones, 80% to 85% of them seen only once. This material consisted of CXCR5- memory CD4+ T cells sorted from blood, taken 7 days after influenza vaccination. Source of these receptors: an adult who received the influenza vaccine.

V gene TRBV9 combines with J gene TRBJ1-2; perhaps TRBD1 as D (5 bases). The V end was cut by 4 bases, the J end by 3 bases, with 13 bases between. CDR1 is SGDLS, CDR2 YYNGEE, per germline. The CDR3 loop spans 14 amino acids. DNA for the CDR3: TGTGCCAGCAGCACTCGGTGGGGGGACTATGGCTACACCTTC. Amino acids: CASSTRWGDYGYTF.

The rearrangement joins TRBV2 to TRBJ2-3; no reliable D call. V lost 2 bases to trimming and J lost 0 bases, with 9 bases between them. The CDR3 totals 15 residues. Germline values: CDR1 SNHLY, CDR2 FYNNEI. CDR3 loop: CASSEMGSSTDTQYF. The CDR3 coding sequence is TGTGCCAGCAGTGAAATGGGATCTAGCACAGATACGCAGTATTTT.

The table lists this clone with a few counts. The chain employs TRBV6-1 and TRBJ2-7, with D possibly matching TRBD1 (5 bases). This CDR3 contains 12 residues. From germline, CDR1 is MNHNS and CDR2 SASEGT. V lost 3 bases to trimming and J lost 6 bases, with 9 bases between them. The CDR3 DNA reads as TGTGCCAGCAGTGAGGGGCGGAGCGAGCAGTACTTC. This gives the protein CASSEGRSEQYF.

This chain connects TRBV7-2 to TRBJ2-7; TRBD2 might be the D (7 bases). Trimming removed 3 bases from V and 7 bases from J, with 22 bases in between. This CDR3 region has 16 residues. CDR1 is SGHTA, CDR2 FQGNSA, per germline. DNA of the CDR3: TGTGCCAGCAGCTTGACGAGCGGGAAGGGGGTGCGGGAGCAGTACTTC. Its translation is CASSLTSGKGVREQYF.

This chain uses TRBV4-3 with TRBJ2-7; 11 bases are shared with TRBD2. The germline V gene encodes CDR1 LGHNA and CDR2 YSLEER. CDR3 length equals 16 residues. V lost 3 bases and J lost 4; bases outside the gene matches: 8. CDR3 protein: CASSQGLAAGNYEQYF. In DNA, the CDR3 is TGCGCCAGCAGCCAGGGACTAGCGGCCGGAAATTACGAGCAGTACTTC.

This rearrangement joins TRBV27 to TRBJ2-1; the D gene is possibly TRBD1 (5 bases). Germline CDR1 MNHEY, CDR2 SMNVEV (reference sequence). This CDR3 spans 18 amino acids. The ends were cut back, 5 bases at V and 5 bases at J, with 25 bases in the middle. The CDR3, as DNA: TGTGCCAGCAGTGCAAAATCCTGGACACCACGGTTACACAATGAGCAGTTCTTC. Translating it yields CASSAKSWTPRLHNEQFF.

The CDR3 bases are TGTGCCAGCAGTTCTCAGGGGGATGGCTACACCTTC. It translates to CASSSQGDGYTF. The chain carries TRBV28 and TRBJ1-2; 7 bases are a match to TRBD1. CDR1 MDHEN and CDR2 SYDVKM come from the germline V gene. V shed 4 bases, J shed 6 bases, and the junction held 2 bases outside the gene matches. This CDR3 is 12 amino acids long.

This clone showed up just a few times. This rearrangement joins TRBV10-1 to TRBJ2-7; weak D call: TRBD2 (6 bases). Germline V CDR1 and CDR2: WNHNN, SYGVQD (reference sequence). This CDR3 is built from 14 residues. The germline V and J ends were trimmed by 5 bases and 2 bases, with 13 bases remaining between them. The CDR3 region is CASSSTRDPYEQYF. For the CDR3, the DNA is TGCGCCAGCAGTTCAACGCGGGACCCCTACGAGCAGTACTTC.

The V and J genes are TRBV7-2 and TRBJ2-7, with D maybe TRBD2 (5 bases). CDR3 length equals 15 residues. The V gene lost 1 base and the J gene lost 1 base, with 11 bases spanning the gap. From germline, CDR1 is SGHTA and CDR2 FQGNSA. CDR3 in amino acids: CASSLGLRASYEQYF. The CDR3 DNA sequence: TGTGCCAGCAGCTTAGGGTTGAGGGCTTCCTACGAGCAGTACTTC.

DNA for the CDR3: TGCAGCGTTGAATGGGGCAGCCCGGAGGGTTACGAGCAGTACTTC. Encoded protein: CSVEWGSPEGYEQYF. This chain uses TRBV29-1 with TRBJ2-7, with TRBD2 as a possible D gene (6 bases). Germline V lookup: CDR1 SQVTM, CDR2 ANQGSEA. Trimming removed 2 bases from V and 4 bases from J, with 18 bases in between. The CDR3 extends over 15 amino acids.

V gene TRBV4-2 combines with J gene TRBJ2-3; D gene ambiguous. CDR3 size: 12 residues. The V end was cut by 0 bases, the J end by 2 bases, with 0 bases between. Looked up from germline, CDR1 is LGHNA and CDR2 is YNFKEQ. The CDR3, as DNA: TGTGCCAGCAGCCAAGACACAGATACGCAGTATTTT. Amino acid sequence: CASSQDTDTQYF.

V usage is TRBV6-5 and J usage is TRBJ1-2; TRBD1 is a possible D gene (6 bases). V gave up 4 bases and J gave up 7 bases, with 10 bases separating them. Germline loops: CDR1 MNHEY, CDR2 SVGAGI. This CDR3 is built from 12 residues. The CDR3 here is CASSWGAGGYTF. DNA of the CDR3: TGTGCCAGCAGTTGGGGGGCAGGTGGCTACACCTTC.

The J gene is TRBJ2-1, the V gene TRBV14; 9 positions agree with TRBD1. The length of the CDR3 is 16 residues. Germline values: CDR1 SGHDN, CDR2 FVKESK. V gave up 5 bases and J gave up 9 bases; unmatched junction bases: 14. CDR3 bases: TGTGCCAGCAGCAAACTACCGGGACAGGGTCCTGTTGAGCAGTTCTTC. Translated, it gives CASSKLPGQGPVEQFF.

In its sample, this clone was seen a few times. V usage is TRBV5-1 and J usage is TRBJ2-7; possible D gene TRBD1, 6 bases. The V gene lost 5 bases and the J gene lost 7 bases, with 22 bases spanning the gap. Germline CDR1 reads SGHRS; CDR2 reads YFSETQ. The CDR3 sequence is 15 residues long. CDR3 region: CASRWTGTPEYEQYF. Written as DNA, the CDR3 is TGCGCCAGCAGGTGGACCGGGACACCAGAATATGAGCAGTACTTC.

V is TRBV18 and J is TRBJ1-4, with D possibly TRBD1 on 5 matching bases. The V gene's germline CDR1 is KGHSH and CDR2 LQKENI. Between the trimmed V and J ends, which lost 3 bases and 5 bases, there was a span of 10 bases. This CDR3 is 14 amino acids long. CDR3 residues: CASSPWDGNEKLFF. The CDR3 nucleotides are TGTGCCAGCTCACCGTGGGACGGGAATGAAAAACTGTTTTTT.

The V gene is TRBV18, the J gene TRBJ2-3; D remains unclear. Trimming took off 3 bases at V and 0 bases at J, with 10 bases between the two ends. The length of the CDR3 is 15 residues. CDR1 and CDR2 from the germline V gene are KGHSH and LQKENI. The CDR3 bases are TGTGCCAGCTCACCTCCCGCCTCTAGCACAGATACGCAGTATTTT. This codes for CASSPPASSTDTQYF.

V and J are TRBV6-1 and TRBJ1-6; the D gene is possibly TRBD1 (5 bases). In germline, CDR1 is MNHNS, CDR2 SASEGT. There are 14 residues in the CDR3. Deletions cut 2 bases from V and 7 bases from J, with 9 bases between. The CDR3 here is CASSESGSNSPLHF. In nucleotides, the CDR3 is TGTGCCAGCAGTGAATCAGGGAGCAATTCACCCCTCCACTTT.